The T cell receptor beta chain described here comes from a study of T cell changes during pregnancy in multiple sclerosis. The table came from immunoSEQ multiplex PCR; TCRdb's copy has only in-frame clones and leaves some out. The top ten clones hold 0.45% to 0.65% of a sample with tens of thousands of clones, about 90% of them seen once. This sequence originates from a female donor with multiple sclerosis, enrolled in a pregnancy study. Sequences were derived from CD4+ T cells from peripheral blood mononuclear cells, sampled after pregnancy.

CDR3 amino acids: CASSLVVGSREDEQFF. CDR3 in DNA: TGCGCCAGCAGCTTGGTAGTGGGAAGCCGGGAAGATGAGCAGTTCTTC. This rearrangement joins TRBV5-1 to TRBJ2-1; D is possibly TRBD2 (5 bases). Germline CDR1 SGHRS, CDR2 YFSETQ. The ends were cut back, 0 bases at V and 8 bases at J, with 18 bases in the middle. The CDR3 length is 16 residues.